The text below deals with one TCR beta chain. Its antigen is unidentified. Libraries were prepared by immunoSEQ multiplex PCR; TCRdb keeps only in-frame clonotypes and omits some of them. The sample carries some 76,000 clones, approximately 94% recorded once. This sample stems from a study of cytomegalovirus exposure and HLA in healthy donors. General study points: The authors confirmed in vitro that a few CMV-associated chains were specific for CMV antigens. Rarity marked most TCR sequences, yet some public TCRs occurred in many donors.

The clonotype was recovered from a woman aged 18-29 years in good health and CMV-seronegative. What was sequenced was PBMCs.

The CDR3 reads CASSLELNTEAFF. DNA of the CDR3: TGTGCCAGCAGCTTGGAGCTGAACACTGAAGCTTTCTTT. J is TRBJ1-1 and V is TRBV5-6; no reliable D call. Germline V CDR1 and CDR2: SGHDT, YYEEEE. V shed 0 bases and J shed 0 bases, with 3 bases lying between them. The CDR3 is 13 residues long.